A single sample is the source of the 15 T cell receptor beta chains below, sequenced in a study of OX40 agonist ivuxolimab in advanced cancers. The protocol was immunoSEQ multiplex PCR, while the TCRdb copy is restricted to in-frame clones and leaves out a portion. The table lists over 70,000 clones, over 80% of them singletons, with about 7% in the top ten. Sequences were derived from CD4+ or CD8+ T cells sorted from blood, sampled in a trial of the OX40 agonist ivuxolimab. The receptor source for this set is an adult with an advanced solid tumor such as melanoma, head and neck, liver or kidney cancer.

The chain uses TRBV30 and TRBJ2-6, with D unresolved. The CDR3 sequence is 15 residues long. The V gene's germline CDR1 is GTSNPN and CDR2 SVGIG (reference sequence). The V end lost 0 bases, the J end lost 0 bases, and 6 bases lay between the germline ends. DNA of the CDR3: TGTGCCTGGAGTGTAGGGTCCTCTGGGGCCAACGTCCTGACTTTC. This sequence encodes CAWSVGSSGANVLTF. Combining the CDR3 with reference TRBV30 and TRBJ2-6 gives the whole variable domain SQTIHQWPATLVQPVGSPLSLECTVEGTSNPNLYWYRQAAGRGLQLLFYSVGIGQISSEVPQNLSASRPQDRQFILSSKKLLLSDSGFYLCAWSVGSSGANVLTFGAGSRLTVL.

This sequence joins TRBV5-4 and TRBJ1-3, with 8 bases identical to TRBD1. This CDR3 has 15 residues. From germline, CDR1 is SGHNT and CDR2 YYREEE (reference sequence). With 3 bases clipped from V and 4 bases from J, the junction kept 6 bases outside the gene matches. CDR3 in amino acids: CASSSDRTGGNTIYF. CDR3 nucleotide sequence: TGTGCCAGCAGCTCTGATAGGACAGGGGGAAACACCATATATTTT.

The rearrangement uses TRBV5-4 and TRBJ2-2, with D uncertain. CDR1 SGHNT and CDR2 YYREEE come from the germline V gene (reference sequence). The V end was cut by 0 bases, the J end by 7 bases, with 4 bases between. The CDR3 loop spans 12 amino acids. The chain's CDR3 is CASSLDYGELFF. The CDR3 nucleotides read TGTGCCAGCAGCTTGGACTACGGGGAGCTGTTTTTT.

The gene calls are TRBV27 and TRBJ2-3; 9 bases fit TRBD2. The germline V gene has CDR1 MNHEY and CDR2 SMNVEV (reference sequence). The CDR3 consists of 14 residues. V lost 5 bases and J lost 1; bases outside the gene matches: 1. This CDR3 reads CASSVAGGTDTQYF. CDR3 coding DNA: TGTGCCAGCAGTGTAGCGGGGGGCACAGATACGCAGTATTTT.

V gene TRBV11-3 combines with J gene TRBJ2-2; no firm D call. Germline V CDR1 and CDR2: SGHNT, YENEEA. The CDR3 covers 14 residues. Trimming pared 6 bases from V and 2 bases from J, leaving 10 bases between. The CDR3 loop reads CASSPGSNTGELFF. The CDR3 nucleotides read TGTGCCAGCAGTCCCGGGTCTAACACCGGGGAGCTGTTTTTT.

This sequence joins TRBV2 and TRBJ1-1, with TRBD1 matching over 8 bases. V shed 7 bases and J 7 bases; nucleotides not matched to a gene: 14. Germline V gene lookup returns CDR1 SNHLY and CDR2 FYNNEI. The CDR3 is made up of 15 amino acids. CDR3 bases: TGTGCCAGCAAGTCTGGACAGGGCTTAAAGAATGAAGCTTTCTTT. It translates to CASKSGQGLKNEAFF.

This clone was detected only once. V usage is TRBV4-1 and J usage is TRBJ1-1; maybe TRBD1 (6 bases). The length of the CDR3 is 15 residues. V was pared by 1 base and J by 7 bases, with 16 bases between. CDR1 and CDR2 (germline): MGHRA, YSYEKL. The CDR3 region has the DNA TGCGCCAGCAGCCAAGGGGGAGGGGGGGCTGGTGAAGCTTTCTTT. Amino acids: CASSQGGGGAGEAFF.

The CDR3 spells CASSPTQGADYGYTF. DNA for the CDR3: TGTGCCAGCAGCCCTACACAGGGGGCGGACTATGGCTACACCTTC. V gene TRBV11-2 combines with J gene TRBJ1-2; 9 positions agree with TRBD1. This CDR3 is built from 15 residues. The V segment lost 5 bases and the J segment 3 bases; nucleotides outside the gene matches: 7. Germline V CDR1 and CDR2: SGHAT, FQNNGV.

The rearrangement joins TRBV27 to TRBJ2-1; D possibly corresponds to TRBD2 (6 bases). This CDR3 contains 12 residues. Germline V CDR1 and CDR2: MNHEY, SMNVEV (reference sequence). Trimming pared 6 bases from V and 9 bases from J, leaving 12 bases between. The CDR3 is CASRGLDSEQFF. DNA for the CDR3: TGTGCCAGCAGGGGACTGGATTCTGAGCAGTTCTTC.

V gene TRBV29-1 combines with J gene TRBJ1-5; D remains ambiguous. The germline gives CDR1 SQVTM, CDR2 ANQGSEA. The ends were cut back, 8 bases at V and 2 bases at J, with 10 bases in the middle. The CDR3 runs 12 residues. Here the CDR3 DNA reads TGCAGCCCTGCCCGGGGCAATCAGCCCCAGCATTTT. This sequence encodes CSPARGNQPQHF.

The chain links TRBV5-5 to TRBJ2-5; 10 bases match TRBD1. The length of the CDR3 is 15 residues. From germline, CDR1 is SGHKS and CDR2 YYEKEE (reference sequence). V gave up 4 bases and J gave up 5 bases; unmatched junction bases: 8. Here the CDR3 reads CASSPWTGGSETQYF. The CDR3 bases are TGTGCCAGCAGCCCATGGACAGGGGGGAGCGAGACCCAGTACTTC.

The chain links TRBV9 to TRBJ2-1; D remains ambiguous. The germline V gene encodes CDR1 SGDLS and CDR2 YYNGEE. The V gene lost 4 bases and the J gene lost 0 bases, with 8 bases spanning the gap. This CDR3 contains 14 residues. Here the CDR3 reads CASSLLDSYNEQFF. The CDR3 DNA reads TGTGCCAGCAGCCTCCTAGACTCCTACAATGAGCAGTTCTTC.

The rearrangement joins TRBV27 to TRBJ2-2, with 7 bases fitting TRBD1. V lost 3 bases to trimming and J lost 4 bases; unmatched junction nucleotides: 5. The CDR3 has 15 amino acids. CDR1 MNHEY and CDR2 SMNVEV come from the germline V gene (reference sequence). The CDR3 DNA follows: TGTGCCAGCAGTTTGGCGGCAGGGGGCACCGGGGAGCTGTTTTTT. Translation: CASSLAAGGTGELFF.

This clone occurred once. The rearrangement links TRBV7-9 to TRBJ1-5; no clear D gene. CDR1 and CDR2 from the germline V gene are SEHNR and FQNEAQ (reference sequence). The CDR3 totals 13 residues. V lost 0 bases and J 4 bases, leaving 4 bases between the germline ends. The CDR3 protein is CASSLAVNQPQHF. The CDR3 bases are TGTGCCAGCAGCTTAGCCGTAAATCAGCCCCAGCATTTT.

This sequence joins TRBV27 and TRBJ2-1, with 7 bases fitting TRBD2. CDR3 length equals 14 residues. Per the germline V gene, CDR1 is MNHEY and CDR2 is SMNVEV (reference sequence). V shed 7 bases and J 9 bases; nucleotides not matched to a gene: 12. CDR3 nucleotides: TGTGCCAGCACGGGGGGTCCACGGGGTGGTGAGCAGTTCTTC. Translation gives CASTGGPRGGEQFF.